Listed below are T cell receptor beta chains from one sample, sequenced in a study of cytomegalovirus exposure and HLA in healthy donors. Method: immunoSEQ multiplex PCR; TCRdb's copy keeps in-frame clones and lacks some. This table has 100,000 to 150,000 clones, approximately 83% appearing once. Sequenced sample: PBMCs. The receptors shown here come from a woman aged 40 to 50 in good health and CMV-seropositive. Both conserved end residues are trimmed from each CDR3.

CDR3aa	v_gene	j_gene
ASSLGRASYEQY	TRBV27	TRBJ2-7
ASSLTGDYGYT	TRBV27	TRBJ1-2
AIRGTSDGCT	TRBV10-3	TRBJ1-2
ASSGGLAGSFTDTQY	TRBV10-2	TRBJ2-3
ASRRETGGPYEQY	TRBV21-1	TRBJ2-7
ASSVTGRTEAF	TRBV11-2	TRBJ1-1
ASSYLTSGTYEQY	TRBV6-5	TRBJ2-7
ASSEDSYSNQPQH	TRBV5-1	TRBJ1-5
ASSLSGQGDQETQY	TRBV28	TRBJ2-5
ASSPSGGATRLTEAF	TRBV5-4	TRBJ1-1
ASSLVTGANEKLF	TRBV7-9	TRBJ1-4
ASSLALTTENTGELF	TRBV7-9	TRBJ2-2
ASSTRDSGSYEQY	TRBV27	TRBJ2-7
ASSLGRGDSYEQY	TRBV5-1	TRBJ2-7
ASRSTGHTGELF	TRBV5-6	TRBJ2-2
ASTTDRGPGTEAF	TRBV6-6	TRBJ1-1
ASSVGDRLYEQY	TRBV7-9	TRBJ2-7
ASSWDRNTEAF	TRBV6-5	TRBJ1-1
ASSQTDRGSTEAF	TRBV4-1	TRBJ1-1
SVGSGIDEQF	TRBV29-1	TRBJ2-1
ASSVASGRYTGELF	TRBV19	TRBJ2-2
ASSCSALAGFSYEQY	TRBV6-7	TRBJ2-7
SAGLASQF	TRBV20-1	TRBJ2-1
ASSLYTDTQY	TRBV7-6	TRBJ2-3
ASSYPGQGNAEAF	TRBV6-5	TRBJ1-1
AWSPQVNTEAF	TRBV30	TRBJ1-1
ASSLSIRESSYNEQF	TRBV27	TRBJ2-1
ASSFPWQGAANYGYT	TRBV27	TRBJ1-2
ASSLGRGASYNEQF	TRBV11-3	TRBJ2-1